A single sample is the source of the 30 T cell receptor beta chains below, sequenced in a study of cytomegalovirus exposure and HLA in healthy donors. The PCR made use of 60 Vbeta and 13 Jbeta primers. The table came from immunoSEQ multiplex PCR; TCRdb's copy has only in-frame clones and leaves some out. The sample consists of 95,000 to 100,000 clones, approximately 80% of them appearing once. The specimen was PBMCs. The source is a female donor in good health and CMV-seropositive.

The CDR3, as DNA: TGTGCCAGCTCAGGGCCGGTGGAGACCCAGTACTTC. Translation: CASSGPVETQYF. The V call is TRBV18, the J call TRBJ2-5; D remains ambiguous. Germline V lookup: CDR1 KGHSH, CDR2 LQKENI. With 5 bases removed from V and 5 bases from J, the gap between germline ends came to 9 bases. The CDR3 covers 12 residues.

This clone has a single count. CDR3 nucleotide sequence: TGTGCCAGCAGCTTCGGGGACACGAGCTCCTACGAGCAGTACTTC. Translated: CASSFGDTSSYEQYF. This chain joins TRBV7-3 and TRBJ2-5; weak D call: TRBD1 (6 bases). The J call may be incorrect, as the DNA end agrees better with TRBJ2-7. CDR1 and CDR2 (germline): SGHTA, FQGTGA. The CDR3 covers 15 residues.

A single count supports this clone. The rearrangement links TRBV5-1 to TRBJ2-1; tentative D call: TRBD2 (6 bases). V dropped 0 bases and J dropped 6 bases, with 13 bases sitting between them. The CDR3 consists of 15 residues. Looked up from germline, CDR1 is SGHRS and CDR2 is YFSETQ. The CDR3 is CASSLAGWEANEQFF. In nucleotides, the CDR3 is TGCGCCAGCAGCTTGGCCGGCTGGGAGGCCAATGAGCAGTTCTTC.

V usage is TRBV6-4 and J usage is TRBJ1-2; TRBD1 aligns across 12 bases. This CDR3 has 14 amino acids. V shed 6 bases and J 6 bases; nucleotides not matched to a gene: 5. Per germline, CDR1 MRHNA and CDR2 SNTAGT. CDR3 nucleotide sequence: TGTGCCAGCAGGGAAGGGACAGGGGGCCATGGCTACACCTTC. Amino acid sequence: CASREGTGGHGYTF.

The table lists this clone with a few counts. V is TRBV4-1 and J is TRBJ1-4, with D perhaps matching TRBD1 (5 bases). Trimming stripped 3 bases from V and 2 bases from J, with 7 bases between. Per the germline V gene, CDR1 is MGHRA and CDR2 is YSYEKL. This CDR3 region has 14 residues. Written as DNA, the CDR3 is TGCGCCAGCAGCCAGGGGCGGACTAATGAAAAACTGTTTTTT. This translates into CASSQGRTNEKLFF.

For this clone: Germline and junction disagree at one end, which may indicate a read error. This chain uses TRBV4-1 with TRBJ2-7; TRBD1 agrees at 8 bases. The germline gives CDR1 MGHRA, CDR2 YSYEKL. The CDR3 has 15 residues. Here the CDR3 reads CPSSLLYQGAQEQYF. The CDR3 bases are TGCCCCAGCAGCCTGTTATATCAGGGGGCGCAAGAGCAGTACTTC.

V usage is TRBV6-5 and J usage is TRBJ1-2; TRBD1 is a possible D gene (5 bases). In germline, CDR1 is MNHEY, CDR2 SVGAGI. Trimming left V 6 bases short and J 8 bases short, with 13 bases between. The CDR3 runs to 12 residues. The CDR3 loop is CASSTPGEGYTF. In nucleotides, the CDR3 is TGTGCCAGCAGCACCCCGGGGGAGGGCTACACCTTC.

The CDR3 DNA reads as TGTGCCAGCCGCGAGGCGGGAGGGCCAAGAGATACGCAGTATTTT. Protein: CASREAGGPRDTQYF. The V and J genes are TRBV6-1 and TRBJ2-3; TRBD2 aligns across 9 bases. The CDR3 is 15 residues long. J lost 5 bases, V lost 8 bases, and 11 bases had no gene match. Germline lookup yields CDR1 MNHNS and CDR2 SASEGT.

The chain recombines TRBV25-1 with TRBJ1-2; TRBD1 agrees at 9 bases. The V gene end was trimmed by 3 bases and the J gene end by 12 bases; junction bases not matched to a gene: 11. CDR3 size: 14 residues. Germline CDR1 and CDR2: MGHDK and SYGVNS. The CDR3 sequence: CASSEGRTGASDTF. The CDR3 coding sequence is TGTGCCAGCAGTGAGGGGAGGACAGGGGCCTCCGACACCTTC.

This chain links TRBV5-4 with TRBJ2-7; 8 bases map to TRBD1. CDR3 length equals 14 residues. Germline CDR1 and CDR2: SGHNT and YYREEE (reference sequence). J gave up 5 bases and V 4 bases, and 8 bases lay outside the gene matches. Here the CDR3 DNA reads TGTGCCAGCAGCGCACTTGGACAGGGAGACGAGCAGTACTTC. It translates to CASSALGQGDEQYF.

The count of this clone is one. The rearrangement uses TRBV28 and TRBJ1-3; D uncertain. The V and J ends lost 7 bases and 1 base respectively, with 14 bases between them. CDR3 size: 15 residues. Germline CDR1 MDHEN, CDR2 SYDVKM. The CDR3 here is CASIDLLESGNTIYF. CDR3 DNA: TGTGCCAGCATAGATCTACTCGAGTCTGGAAACACCATATATTTT.

This chain joins TRBV9 and TRBJ2-4; 8 bases are shared with TRBD1. CDR1 SGDLS and CDR2 YYNGEE come from the germline V gene. The CDR3 runs 17 residues. The J segment lost 0 bases and the V segment lost 4 bases, leaving 9 bases of the junction unmatched. The CDR3 region has the DNA TGTGCCAGCAGCCCGACTGGGACAGGTCTAGCCAAAAACATTCAGTACTTC. Protein sequence: CASSPTGTGLAKNIQYF.

V gene TRBV27 combines with J gene TRBJ2-5; a weak D match, TRBD1 (6 bases). CDR3 size: 14 residues. The V end was cut by 5 bases, the J end by 0 bases, with 10 bases between. The germline V gene encodes CDR1 MNHEY and CDR2 SMNVEV (reference sequence). Here the CDR3 reads CASSTRQDQETQYF. In nucleotides, the CDR3 is TGTGCCAGCAGTACCCGACAGGACCAAGAGACCCAGTACTTC.

This chain joins TRBV7-6 and TRBJ1-1; D gene uncertain. This CDR3 is 16 amino acids long. Trimming stripped 2 bases from V and 0 bases from J, with 13 bases between. Germline V CDR1 and CDR2: SGHVS, FNYEAQ. The CDR3 nucleotides are TGTGCCAGCAGCTTATCGGGTCGGCCTCTGAACACTGAAGCTTTCTTT. It yields the protein CASSLSGRPLNTEAFF.

A few counts support this clone. The chain carries TRBV10-3 and TRBJ1-1; D call uncertain. The CDR3 contains 14 residues. Trimming pared 7 bases from V and 4 bases from J, leaving 16 bases between. Germline CDR1 is ENHRY and CDR2 is SYGVKD. In nucleotides, the CDR3 is TGTGCCATCAACTTGGGCCTCGGCAGCACTGAAGCTTTCTTT. As protein: CAINLGLGSTEAFF.

V is TRBV4-2 and J is TRBJ2-5; TRBD1 aligns across 7 bases. The closer fit of TRBJ2-7 to the DNA end suggests the J call may be wrong. This CDR3 has 16 amino acids. Germline loops: CDR1 LGHNA, CDR2 YNFKEQ. CDR3 sequence reads: CASSQRGPPGTYEQYF. In DNA, the CDR3 is TGTGCCAGCAGCCAAAGGGGGCCCCCAGGAACCTACGAGCAGTACTTC.

The chain is built from TRBV28 and TRBJ1-2; 8 bases are a match to TRBD1. The V and J ends lost 8 bases and 7 bases, in that order; junction bases with no gene match: 12. The V gene's germline CDR1 is MDHEN and CDR2 SYDVKM. This CDR3 is 14 amino acids long. This chain's CDR3 is CASLGQAALFGYTF. The CDR3 DNA reads TGTGCCAGCCTGGGACAGGCGGCCCTATTTGGCTACACCTTC.

For this clone: One end of the junction does not line up with germline, which may come from a read error. V and J are TRBV19 and TRBJ1-2; D is uncertain. Germline V gene data show CDR1 as LNHDA and CDR2 as SQIVND (reference sequence). This CDR3 contains 14 residues. In DNA, the CDR3 is TGTGCCAGTAGAGGATTGGGCGCTGGCTATGGCTACCCCTTC. Encoded protein: CASRGLGAGYGYPF.

The chain is built from TRBV10-3 and TRBJ2-3, with a weak D call TRBD1 (5 bases). The CDR3 is 17 residues long. CDR1 ENHRY and CDR2 SYGVKD come from the germline V gene. V lost 0 bases and J 0 bases, leaving 13 bases between the germline ends. The CDR3 nucleotides read TGTGCCATCAGTGAGTCGATTGCAGGGTTAAGCACAGATACGCAGTATTTT. Translation: CAISESIAGLSTDTQYF.

The rearrangement uses TRBV5-1 and TRBJ1-1; no clear D. Per germline, CDR1 SGHRS and CDR2 YFSETQ. This CDR3 comprises 14 residues. V was pared by 0 bases and J by 1 base, with 7 bases between. The CDR3 DNA reads as TGCGCCAGCAGCTTGGTTCCAGAGAACACTGAAGCTTTCTTT. This translates into CASSLVPENTEAFF.

The rearrangement joins TRBV10-2 to TRBJ1-1, with a possible D match to TRBD1 (5 bases). With 4 bases removed from V and 7 bases from J, the gap between germline ends came to 10 bases. The CDR3 is 12 amino acids. Per germline, CDR1 WSHSY and CDR2 SAAADI. CDR3 loop: CASSVAGDEAFF. The CDR3 DNA is TGCGCCAGCAGTGTAGCGGGGGATGAAGCTTTCTTT.

The chain links TRBV5-1 to TRBJ1-1; D not resolved. The CDR3 extends over 17 amino acids. Germline assignment: CDR1 SGHRS and CDR2 YFSETQ. Trimming pared 0 bases from V and 1 base from J, leaving 16 bases between. The CDR3 DNA follows: TGCGCCAGCAGCTTGGAAGGTAGGAGGGCCGCGAACACTGAAGCTTTCTTT. Translated: CASSLEGRRAANTEAFF.

This rearrangement joins TRBV18 to TRBJ1-1, with D possibly being TRBD1 (6 bases). Trimming removed 1 base from V and 1 base from J, with 13 bases in between. CDR1 is KGHSH and CDR2 is LQKENI in the germline V gene. This CDR3 has 16 residues. The DNA for the CDR3 is TGTGCCAGCTCACCACTAGGACAGATTAAGAACACTGAAGCTTTCTTT. Its translation: CASSPLGQIKNTEAFF.

The chain links TRBV7-9 to TRBJ2-2; no clear D. In germline, CDR1 is SEHNR, CDR2 FQNEAQ (reference sequence). The CDR3 is 15 amino acids. Deletions cut 1 base from V and 1 base from J, with 7 bases between. CDR3: CASSLGPQNTGELFF. CDR3 nucleotides: TGTGCCAGCAGCTTAGGTCCCCAGAACACCGGGGAGCTGTTTTTT.

This clone turned up a few times. At the DNA level, this CDR3 is encoded by other sequences in the same sample as well. The genes are TRBV19 and TRBJ1-1, with a tentative D call TRBD1 (6 bases). V was cut by 8 bases and J by 2 bases, with 12 bases left in between. The CDR3 is 13 amino acids. The germline gives CDR1 LNHDA, CDR2 SQIVND (reference sequence). This chain's CDR3 is CASSRDTNTEAFF. In nucleotides, the CDR3 is TGTGCCAGTTCCCGGGACACTAACACTGAAGCTTTCTTT.

This chain joins TRBV11-2 and TRBJ2-5; TRBD2 might be the D (7 bases). Germline values: CDR1 SGHAT, CDR2 FQNNGV. The CDR3 sequence is 16 residues long. V was trimmed by 4 bases and J by 5 bases, leaving 20 bases between them. The CDR3 region is CASSSDRDMGGETQYF. In DNA form, the CDR3 reads TGTGCCAGCAGCTCGGACCGGGACATGGGGGGGGAGACCCAGTACTTC.

The chain couples TRBV7-6 to TRBJ2-5; possible D gene TRBD2, 6 bases. V gave up 8 bases and J gave up 5 bases, with 18 bases separating them. The CDR3 has 14 residues. Looked up from germline, CDR1 is SGHVS and CDR2 is FNYEAQ. The DNA of the CDR3 is TGTGCCAGCGCGGGGCTCCCTGGCCGGGAGACCCAGTACTTC. This encodes CASAGLPGRETQYF.

The chain employs TRBV10-1 and TRBJ2-1; 14 nucleotides align to TRBD2. V trimming: 5 bases; J trimming: 7 bases; junction bases outside the gene matches: 1. Germline CDR1 reads WNHNN; CDR2 reads SYGVQD (reference sequence). The CDR3 has 14 residues. The CDR3 sequence is CASSWTSGGNEQFF. The CDR3 nucleotides read TGCGCCAGCAGTTGGACTAGCGGGGGGAATGAGCAGTTCTTC.

This clone was seen a few times. This chain joins TRBV5-6 and TRBJ1-3; 7 bases are shared with TRBD1. Trimming at V came to 4 bases and at J to 0 bases, leaving 1 base not matched to a gene. Per the germline V gene, CDR1 is SGHDT and CDR2 is YYEEEE. The CDR3 has 14 amino acids. The DNA of the CDR3 is TGTGCCAGCAGCCCAGGGGGCTCTGGAAACACCATATATTTT. Its protein is CASSPGGSGNTIYF. Complete variable domain (other parts from reference TRBV5-6 and TRBJ1-3): DAGVTQSPTHLIKTRGQQVTLRCSPKSGHDTVSWYQQALGQGPQFIFQYYEEEERQRGNFPDRFSGHQFPNYSSELNVNALLLGDSALYLCASSPGGSGNTIYFGEGSWLTVV.

The V call is TRBV6-1, the J call TRBJ1-1; no clear D. CDR3 size: 16 residues. Germline V gene data show CDR1 as MNHNS and CDR2 as SASEGT. V lost 2 bases, J lost 0 bases, and 13 bases lay in between. The CDR3 DNA is TGTGCCAGCAGTGAATCCGATCAGTATATGAACACTGAAGCTTTCTTT. Protein: CASSESDQYMNTEAFF.